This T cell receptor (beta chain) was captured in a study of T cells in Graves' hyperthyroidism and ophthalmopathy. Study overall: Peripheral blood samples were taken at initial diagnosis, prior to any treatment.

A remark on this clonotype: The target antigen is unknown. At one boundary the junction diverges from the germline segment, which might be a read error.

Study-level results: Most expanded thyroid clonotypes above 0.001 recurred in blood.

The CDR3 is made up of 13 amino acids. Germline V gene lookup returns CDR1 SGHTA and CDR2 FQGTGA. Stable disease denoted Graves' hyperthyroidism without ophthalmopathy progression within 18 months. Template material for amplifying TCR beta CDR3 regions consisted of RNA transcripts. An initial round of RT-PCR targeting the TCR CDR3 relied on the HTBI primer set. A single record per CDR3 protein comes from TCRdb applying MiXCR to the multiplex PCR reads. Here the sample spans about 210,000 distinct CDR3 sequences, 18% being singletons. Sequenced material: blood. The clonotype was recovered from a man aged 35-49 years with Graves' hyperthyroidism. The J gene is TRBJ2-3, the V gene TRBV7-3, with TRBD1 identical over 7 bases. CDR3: CASSLMGTETQYF. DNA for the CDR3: TGTGCCAGCAGCTTAATGGGGACAGAGACGCAGTATTTT. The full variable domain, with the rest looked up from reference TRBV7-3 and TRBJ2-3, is GAGVSQTPSNKVTEKGKYVELRCDPISGHTALYWYRQSLGQGPEFLIYFQGTGAADDSGLPNDRFFAVRPEGSVSTLKIQRTERGDSAVYLCASSLMGTETQYFGPGTRLTVL.